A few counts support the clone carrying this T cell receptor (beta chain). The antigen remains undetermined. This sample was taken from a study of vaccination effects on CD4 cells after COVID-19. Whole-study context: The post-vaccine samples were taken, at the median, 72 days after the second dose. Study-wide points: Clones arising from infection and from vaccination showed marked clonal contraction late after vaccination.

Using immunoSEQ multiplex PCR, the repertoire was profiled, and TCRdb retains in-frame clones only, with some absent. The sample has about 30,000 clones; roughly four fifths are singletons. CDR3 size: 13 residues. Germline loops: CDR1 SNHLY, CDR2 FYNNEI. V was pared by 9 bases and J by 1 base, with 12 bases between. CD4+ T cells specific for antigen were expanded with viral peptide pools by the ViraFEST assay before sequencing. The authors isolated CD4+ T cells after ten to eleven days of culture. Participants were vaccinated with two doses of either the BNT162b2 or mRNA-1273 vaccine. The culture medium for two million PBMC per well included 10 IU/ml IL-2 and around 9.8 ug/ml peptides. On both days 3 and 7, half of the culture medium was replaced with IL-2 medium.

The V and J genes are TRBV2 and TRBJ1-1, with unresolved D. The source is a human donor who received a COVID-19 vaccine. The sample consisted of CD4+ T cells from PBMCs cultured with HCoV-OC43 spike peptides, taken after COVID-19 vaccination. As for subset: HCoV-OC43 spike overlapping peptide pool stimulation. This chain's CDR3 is CASGRVENTEAFF. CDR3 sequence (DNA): TGTGCCAGTGGACGGGTGGAGAACACTGAAGCTTTCTTT. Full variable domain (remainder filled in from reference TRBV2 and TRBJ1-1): EPEVTQTPSHQVTQMGQEVILRCVPISNHLYFYWYRQILGQKVEFLVSFYNNEISEKSEIFDDQFSVERPDGSNFTLKIRSTKLEDSAMYFCASGRVENTEAFFGQGTRLTVV.